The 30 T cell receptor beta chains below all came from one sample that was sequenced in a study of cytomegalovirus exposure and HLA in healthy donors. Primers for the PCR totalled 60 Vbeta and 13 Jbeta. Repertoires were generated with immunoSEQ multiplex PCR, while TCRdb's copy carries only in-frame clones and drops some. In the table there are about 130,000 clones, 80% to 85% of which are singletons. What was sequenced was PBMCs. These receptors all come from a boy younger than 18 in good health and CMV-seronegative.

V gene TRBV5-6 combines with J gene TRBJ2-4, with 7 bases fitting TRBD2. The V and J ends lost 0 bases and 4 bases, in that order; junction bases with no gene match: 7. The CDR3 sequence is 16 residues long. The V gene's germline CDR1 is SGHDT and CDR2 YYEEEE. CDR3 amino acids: CASSLGAGDAKNIQYF. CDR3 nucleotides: TGTGCCAGCAGCTTGGGGGCGGGAGACGCTAAAAACATTCAGTACTTC.

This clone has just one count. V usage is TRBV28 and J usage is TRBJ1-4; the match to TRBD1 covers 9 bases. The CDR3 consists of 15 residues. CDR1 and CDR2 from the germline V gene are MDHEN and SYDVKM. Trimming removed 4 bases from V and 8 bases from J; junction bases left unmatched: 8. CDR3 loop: CASSSPGTGWEKLFF. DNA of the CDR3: TGTGCCAGCAGTTCCCCCGGGACAGGGTGGGAAAAACTGTTTTTT.

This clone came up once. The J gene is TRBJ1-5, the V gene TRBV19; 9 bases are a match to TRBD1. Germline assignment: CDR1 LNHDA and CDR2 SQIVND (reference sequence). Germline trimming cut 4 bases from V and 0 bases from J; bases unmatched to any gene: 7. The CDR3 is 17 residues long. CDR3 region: CASSKGQGGNSNQPQHF. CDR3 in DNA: TGTGCCAGTAGTAAGGGACAGGGAGGTAATAGCAATCAGCCCCAGCATTTT.

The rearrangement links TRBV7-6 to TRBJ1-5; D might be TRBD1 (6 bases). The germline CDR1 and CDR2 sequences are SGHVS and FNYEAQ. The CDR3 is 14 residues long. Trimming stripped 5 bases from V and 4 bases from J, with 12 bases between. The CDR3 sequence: CASSATGWNQPQHF. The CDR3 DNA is TGTGCCAGCAGCGCAACAGGGTGGAATCAGCCCCAGCATTTT.

In DNA, the CDR3 is TGCGCCAGCAGCCAAGCTCGTCAGGGGGCGTCCTACGAGCAGTACTTC. Translating it yields CASSQARQGASYEQYF. The genes are TRBV4-1 and TRBJ2-7; TRBD1 agrees at 8 bases. Germline V CDR1 and CDR2: MGHRA, YSYEKL. The CDR3 extends over 16 amino acids. V shed 1 base and J 1 base; nucleotides not matched to a gene: 6.

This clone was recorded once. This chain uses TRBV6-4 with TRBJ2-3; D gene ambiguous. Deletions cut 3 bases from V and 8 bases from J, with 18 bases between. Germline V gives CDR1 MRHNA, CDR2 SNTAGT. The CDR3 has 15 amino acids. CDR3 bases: TGTGCCAGCAGTGAAGAACCGAGTGGGTCGGGTACGCAGTATTTT. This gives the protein CASSEEPSGSGTQYF.

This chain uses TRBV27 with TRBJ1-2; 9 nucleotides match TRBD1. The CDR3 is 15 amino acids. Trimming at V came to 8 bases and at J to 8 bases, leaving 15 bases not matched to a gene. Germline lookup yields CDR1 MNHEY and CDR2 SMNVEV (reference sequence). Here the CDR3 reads CASGDLTGGSGGYTF. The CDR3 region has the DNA TGTGCCAGCGGGGACTTGACAGGGGGATCGGGGGGCTACACCTTC.

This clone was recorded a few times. The CDR3 here is CASSRQQGTEAFF. The CDR3 DNA follows: TGTGCCAGTAGTAGACAACAGGGCACTGAAGCTTTCTTT. V gene TRBV19 combines with J gene TRBJ1-1; possible D gene TRBD1, 6 bases. V was cut by 4 bases and J by 4 bases, with 10 bases left in between. CDR1 and CDR2 (germline): LNHDA, SQIVND (reference sequence). This CDR3 has 13 amino acids.

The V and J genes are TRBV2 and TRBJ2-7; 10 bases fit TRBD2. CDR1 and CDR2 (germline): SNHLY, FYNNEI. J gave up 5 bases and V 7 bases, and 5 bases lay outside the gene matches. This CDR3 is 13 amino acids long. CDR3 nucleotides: TGTGCCAGCATGGGTCTAGCGGGAGACGAGCAGTACTTC. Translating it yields CASMGLAGDEQYF.

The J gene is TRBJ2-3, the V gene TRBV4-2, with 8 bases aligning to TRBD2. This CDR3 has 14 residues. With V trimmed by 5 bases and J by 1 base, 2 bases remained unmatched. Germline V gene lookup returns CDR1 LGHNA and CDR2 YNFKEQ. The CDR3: CASSSGRGTDTQYF. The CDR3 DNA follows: TGTGCCAGCAGCTCCGGGAGGGGCACAGATACGCAGTATTTT.

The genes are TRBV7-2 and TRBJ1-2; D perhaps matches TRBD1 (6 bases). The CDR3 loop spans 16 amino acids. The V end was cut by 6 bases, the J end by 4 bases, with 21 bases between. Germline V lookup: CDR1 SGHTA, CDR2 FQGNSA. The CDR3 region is CASSRGGRTEGYGYTF. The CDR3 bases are TGTGCCAGCAGTCGAGGGGGTAGGACAGAGGGCTATGGCTACACCTTC.

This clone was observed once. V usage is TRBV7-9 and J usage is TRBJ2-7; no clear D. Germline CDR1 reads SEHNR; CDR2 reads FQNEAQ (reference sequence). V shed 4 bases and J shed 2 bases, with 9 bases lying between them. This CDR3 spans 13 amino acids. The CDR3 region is CASSSSNPYEQYF. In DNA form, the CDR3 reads TGTGCCAGCAGCTCAAGCAATCCCTACGAGCAGTACTTC.

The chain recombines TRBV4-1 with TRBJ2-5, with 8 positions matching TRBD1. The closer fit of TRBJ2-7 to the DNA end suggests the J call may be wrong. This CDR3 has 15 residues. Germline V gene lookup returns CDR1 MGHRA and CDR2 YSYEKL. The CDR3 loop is CASSQGRVDRDEQYF. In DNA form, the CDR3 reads TGCGCCAGCAGCCAAGGAAGGGTGGACAGGGACGAGCAGTACTTC.

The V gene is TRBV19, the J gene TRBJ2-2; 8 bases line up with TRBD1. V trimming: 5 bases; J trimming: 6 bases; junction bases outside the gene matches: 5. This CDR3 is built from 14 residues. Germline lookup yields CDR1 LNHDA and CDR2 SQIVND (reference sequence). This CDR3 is CASSPTGAPGELFF. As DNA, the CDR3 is TGTGCCAGTAGTCCGACAGGGGCGCCCGGGGAGCTGTTTTTT.

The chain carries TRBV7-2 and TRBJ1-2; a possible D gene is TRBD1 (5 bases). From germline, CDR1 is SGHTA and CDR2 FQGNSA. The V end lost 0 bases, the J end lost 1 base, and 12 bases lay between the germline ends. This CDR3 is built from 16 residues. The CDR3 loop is CASSLAAGGGNYGYTF. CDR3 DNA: TGTGCCAGCAGCTTAGCGGCGGGGGGGGGTAACTATGGCTACACCTTC. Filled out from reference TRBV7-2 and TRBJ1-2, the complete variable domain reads GAGVSQSPSNKVTEKGKDVELRCDPISGHTALYWYRQSLGQGLEFLIYFQGNSAPDKSGLPSDRFSAERTGGSVSTLTIQRTQQEDSAVYLCASSLAAGGGNYGYTFGSGTRLTVV.

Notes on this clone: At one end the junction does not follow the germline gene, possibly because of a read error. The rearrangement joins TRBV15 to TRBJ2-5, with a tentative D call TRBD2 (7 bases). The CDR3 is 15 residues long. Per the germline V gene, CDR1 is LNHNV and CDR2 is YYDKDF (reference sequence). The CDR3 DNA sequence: TGTGTCACCAGCAGAGGGGGGGGAGGGGAAGAGACCCAGTACTTC. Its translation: CVTSRGGGGEETQYF.

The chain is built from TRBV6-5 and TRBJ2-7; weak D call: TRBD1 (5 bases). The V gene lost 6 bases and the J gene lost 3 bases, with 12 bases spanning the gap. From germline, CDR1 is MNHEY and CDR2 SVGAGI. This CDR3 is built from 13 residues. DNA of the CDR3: TGTGCCAGCAGCCGCGACAGACTCTACGAGCAGTACTTC. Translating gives CASSRDRLYEQYF.

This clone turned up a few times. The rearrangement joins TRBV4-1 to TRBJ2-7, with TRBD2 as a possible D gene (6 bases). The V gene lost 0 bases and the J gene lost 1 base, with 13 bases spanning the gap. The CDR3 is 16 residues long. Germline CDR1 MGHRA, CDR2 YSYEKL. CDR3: CASSQDVTRLSYEQYF. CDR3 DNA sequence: TGCGCCAGCAGCCAAGACGTGACTAGGTTGTCCTACGAGCAGTACTTC.

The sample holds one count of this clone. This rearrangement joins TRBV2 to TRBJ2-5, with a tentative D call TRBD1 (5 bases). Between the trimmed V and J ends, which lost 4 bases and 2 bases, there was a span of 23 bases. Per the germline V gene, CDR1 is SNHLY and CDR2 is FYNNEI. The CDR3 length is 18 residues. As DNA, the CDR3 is TGTGCCAGCAGTGCCCGTCTTGGGCAGGGTTTGGGGCAAGAGACCCAGTACTTC. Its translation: CASSARLGQGLGQETQYF. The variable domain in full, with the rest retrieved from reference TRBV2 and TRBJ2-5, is EPEVTQTPSHQVTQMGQEVILRCVPISNHLYFYWYRQILGQKVEFLVSFYNNEISEKSEIFDDQFSVERPDGSNFTLKIRSTKLEDSAMYFCASSARLGQGLGQETQYFGPGTRLLVL.

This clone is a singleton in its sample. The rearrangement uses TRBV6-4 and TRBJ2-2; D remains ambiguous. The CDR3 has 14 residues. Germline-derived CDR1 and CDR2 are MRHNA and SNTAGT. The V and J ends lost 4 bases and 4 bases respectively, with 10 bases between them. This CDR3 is CASSADDTTGELFF. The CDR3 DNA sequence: TGTGCCAGCAGTGCCGACGACACCACCGGGGAGCTGTTTTTT.

For the CDR3, the DNA is TGTGCCGGATTCACAGGCGCCTTCACAGATACGCAGTATTTT. Translation: CAGFTGAFTDTQYF. The chain links TRBV2 to TRBJ2-3; possibly TRBD1 for D (5 bases). Germline V gene lookup returns CDR1 SNHLY and CDR2 FYNNEI. The CDR3 runs to 14 residues. V was cut by 11 bases and J by 2 bases, with 17 bases left in between.

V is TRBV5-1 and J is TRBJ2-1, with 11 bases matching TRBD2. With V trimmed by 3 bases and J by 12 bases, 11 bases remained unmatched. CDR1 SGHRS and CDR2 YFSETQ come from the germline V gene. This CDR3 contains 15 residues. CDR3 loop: CASSSDSGRDPSQFF. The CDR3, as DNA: TGCGCCAGCAGCTCCGATAGCGGGAGGGACCCTTCGCAGTTCTTC.

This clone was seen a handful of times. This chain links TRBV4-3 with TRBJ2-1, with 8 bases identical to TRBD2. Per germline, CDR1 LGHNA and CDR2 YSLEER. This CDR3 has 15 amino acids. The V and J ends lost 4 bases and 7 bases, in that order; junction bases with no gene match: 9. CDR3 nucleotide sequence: TGCGCCAGCAGCCTGGGACTAGGGAGAGAGAATGAGCAGTTCTTC. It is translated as CASSLGLGRENEQFF.

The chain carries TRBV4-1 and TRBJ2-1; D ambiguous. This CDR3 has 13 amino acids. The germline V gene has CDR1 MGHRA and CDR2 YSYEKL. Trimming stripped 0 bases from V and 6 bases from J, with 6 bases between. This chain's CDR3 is CASSQESVNEQFF. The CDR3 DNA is TGCGCCAGCAGCCAAGAATCCGTCAATGAGCAGTTCTTC.

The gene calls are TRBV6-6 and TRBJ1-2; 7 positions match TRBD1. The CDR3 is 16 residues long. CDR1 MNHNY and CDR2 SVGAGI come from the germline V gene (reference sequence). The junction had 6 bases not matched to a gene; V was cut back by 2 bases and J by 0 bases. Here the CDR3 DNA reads TGTGCCAGCAGTTACACAGGGGAGGTAGCTAACTATGGCTACACCTTC. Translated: CASSYTGEVANYGYTF.

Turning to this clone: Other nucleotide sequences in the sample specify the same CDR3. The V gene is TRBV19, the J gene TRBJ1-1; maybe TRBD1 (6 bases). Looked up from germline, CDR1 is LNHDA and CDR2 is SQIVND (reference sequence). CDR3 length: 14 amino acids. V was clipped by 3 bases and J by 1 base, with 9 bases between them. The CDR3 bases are TGTGCCAGTAGTATGCAAGGGGGGAACACTGAAGCTTTCTTT. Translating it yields CASSMQGGNTEAFF. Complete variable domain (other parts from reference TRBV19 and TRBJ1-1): DGGITQSPKYLFRKEGQNVTLSCEQNLNHDAMYWYRQDPGQGLRLIYYSQIVNDFQKGDIAEGYSVSREKKESFPLTVTSAQKNPTAFYLCASSMQGGNTEAFFGQGTRLTVV.

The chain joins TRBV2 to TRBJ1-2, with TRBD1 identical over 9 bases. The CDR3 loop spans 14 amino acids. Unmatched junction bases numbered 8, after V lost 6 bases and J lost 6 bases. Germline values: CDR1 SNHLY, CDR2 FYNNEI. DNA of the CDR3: TGTGCCAGCAGCCCGGGGACAGGGTCCCATGGCTACACCTTC. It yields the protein CASSPGTGSHGYTF.

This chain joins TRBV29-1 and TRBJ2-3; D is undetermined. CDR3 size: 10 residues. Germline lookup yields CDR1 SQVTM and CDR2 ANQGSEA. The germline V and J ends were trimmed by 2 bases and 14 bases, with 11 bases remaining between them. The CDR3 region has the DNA TGCAGCGTTGAAAAGGATACGGGGTATTTT. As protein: CSVEKDTGYF.

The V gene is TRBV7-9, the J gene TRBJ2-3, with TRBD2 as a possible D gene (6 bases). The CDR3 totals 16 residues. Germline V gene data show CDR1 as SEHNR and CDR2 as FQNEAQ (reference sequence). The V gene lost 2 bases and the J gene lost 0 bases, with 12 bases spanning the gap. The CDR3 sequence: CASSLPRDLSTDTQYF. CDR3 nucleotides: TGTGCCAGCAGCTTACCCCGGGACTTGAGCACAGATACGCAGTATTTT.

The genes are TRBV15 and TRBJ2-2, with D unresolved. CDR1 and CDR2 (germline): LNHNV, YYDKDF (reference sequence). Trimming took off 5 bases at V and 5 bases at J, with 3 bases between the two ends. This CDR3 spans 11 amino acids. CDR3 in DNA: TGTGCCACCAGCTCGACCGGGGAGCTGTTTTTT. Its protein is CATSSTGELFF.